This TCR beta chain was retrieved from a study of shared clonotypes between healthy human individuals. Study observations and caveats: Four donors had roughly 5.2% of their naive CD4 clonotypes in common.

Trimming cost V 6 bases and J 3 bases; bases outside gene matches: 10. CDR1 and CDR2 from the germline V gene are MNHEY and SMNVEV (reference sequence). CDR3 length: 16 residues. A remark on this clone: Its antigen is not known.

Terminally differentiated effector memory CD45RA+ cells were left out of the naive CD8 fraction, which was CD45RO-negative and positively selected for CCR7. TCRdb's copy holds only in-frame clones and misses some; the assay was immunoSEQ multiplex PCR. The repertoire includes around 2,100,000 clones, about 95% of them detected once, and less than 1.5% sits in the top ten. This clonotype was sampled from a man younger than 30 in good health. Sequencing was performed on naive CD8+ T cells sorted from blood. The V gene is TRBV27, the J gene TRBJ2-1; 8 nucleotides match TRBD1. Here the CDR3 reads CASRVNQGAGYNEQFF. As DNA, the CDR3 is TGTGCCAGCAGGGTAAATCAGGGGGCTGGCTACAATGAGCAGTTCTTC.